These T cell receptor beta chains were read from a single sample in a study of regulatory T cells in long-lasting Graves disease. Each CDR3 protein gets one entry after TCRdb re-called the multiplex PCR reads with MiXCR. Of over 350,000 distinct CDR3 sequences listed, 15% are singletons. This sample was also put to use in a study of T cells in Graves' hyperthyroidism and ophthalmopathy.

The material was peripheral blood mononuclear cells (PBMCs), obtained at new diagnosis, from a patient treated with antithyroid drugs. These receptors came from a woman in her forties with Graves disease. The CDR3 runs from the conserved cysteine through the conserved F or W. D genes are given only for firm matches. Size is omitted from some rows. Given values are once, few, many or a class for expanded clones.

>TRBD2|many|TRBV11-3|TRBJ2-1
TGTGCCAGCAGCCCAAGCGGGAGAAGCAATGAGCAGTTCTTC
CASSPSGRSNEQFF
>NA|many|TRBV27|TRBJ2-6
TGTGCCAGCAGTTTTATGGCTCTCGGGCTCTCTGGGGCCAACGTCCTGACTTTC
CASSFMALGLSGANVLTF
>NA|many|TRBV28|TRBJ1-1
TGTGCCAGCATCGGTTGGACTGAAGCTTTCTTT
CASIGWTEAFF
>NA|many|TRBV5-4|TRBJ2-5
TGTGCCAGCAGCGCGGACGGCGCCGGGACCCAGTACTTC
CASSADGAGTQYF
>NA|few|TRBV12-3/TRBV12-4|TRBJ2-7
TGTGCCAGCAGTTTCCACATATACGAGCAGTACTTC
CASSFHIYEQYF
>NA|many|TRBV11-3|TRBJ1-1
TGTGCCAGCAGCTTAGAGGGGCGAAGCACTGAAGCTTTCTTT
CASSLEGRSTEAFF
>NA|few|TRBV7-6|TRBJ2-2
TGTGCCAGCAGCTTGGGACCCAGCGGACCCTTTGAGCCGAACACCGGGGAGCTGTTTTTT
CASSLGPSGPFEPNTGELFF
>TRBD1|few|TRBV7-3|TRBJ2-3
TGTGCCAGCAGCCTCGGGACAGGAGCAGATACGCAGTATTTT
CASSLGTGADTQYF
>TRBD1|many|TRBV28|TRBJ2-5
TGTGCCAGCAGTCCAACCGACAGGGTAGAGACCCAGTACTTC
CASSPTDRVETQYF
>TRBD2|many|TRBV24-1|TRBJ2-3
TGTGCCACCAGTCCACGGGAGGGAGCCCATACGCAGTATTTT
CATSPREGAHTQYF
>TRBD2|NA|TRBV27|TRBJ2-1
TGTGCCAGCAGTTCCTCCCTAGCGGCCGGATACAATGAGCAGTTCTTC
CASSSSLAAGYNEQFF
>TRBD1|many|TRBV5-1|TRBJ2-1
TGCGCCAGCAGCTCCCCGGGACAGGGGTACAATGAGCAGTTCTTC
CASSSPGQGYNEQFF
>TRBD2|NA|TRBV27|TRBJ2-5
TGTGCCAGCAGTTACAAATCACTGCCGGGACTAGCGGTAGTGACCCAGTACTTC
CASSYKSLPGLAVVTQYF
>TRBD2|NA|TRBV7-2|TRBJ2-1
TGTGCCAGCAGCTTACTTAGTCTACTAGCGGGAGGGTACGATGAGCAGTTCTTC
CASSLLSLLAGGYDEQFF
>NA|NA|TRBV24-1|TRBJ2-7
TGTGCCACCAGTGATCCACGGACAGCTACCTACGAGCAGTACTTC
CATSDPRTATYEQYF
>TRBD1|many|TRBV12-3/TRBV12-4|TRBJ2-7
TGTGCCAGCAGTTTAGTCCGGGACAGGGTCCCCTACGAGCAGTACTTC
CASSLVRDRVPYEQYF
>TRBD2|few|TRBV11-3|TRBJ2-2
TGTGCCAGCAGCCCGGAGACTAGCGGGAGGGGTACCGGGGAGCTGTTTTTT
CASSPETSGRGTGELFF
>NA|NA|TRBV20-1|TRBJ2-1
TGCAGTGCTGGGGGCGGGAGAGTGTACAATGAGCAGTTCTTC
CSAGGGRVYNEQFF
>NA|many|TRBV29-1|TRBJ1-2
TGCAGCGTTGACAGCTATGGCTACACCTTC
CSVDSYGYTF
>NA|many|TRBV12-3/TRBV12-4|TRBJ2-5
TGTGCCAGCAGTTTAGATCCGGAAGAGACCCAGTACTTC
CASSLDPEETQYF
>NA|many|TRBV7-9|TRBJ1-2
TGTGCCAGCAGCTTAGGCCTTCAGGAGCGGGGCTACACCTTC
CASSLGLQERGYTF
>NA|few|TRBV28|TRBJ1-4
TGTGCCAGCAGTTTAGCGGGACAAAAAGTCCACGATTTT
CASSLAGQKVHDF